Presented here are 9 T cell receptor beta chains from one specimen sequenced in a study of OX40 agonist ivuxolimab in advanced cancers. Clones were sequenced by immunoSEQ multiplex PCR, and TCRdb holds only the in-frame ones, with some missing. The table shows about 41,000 clones, with roughly 90% occurring only once. The sample was CD4+ or CD8+ T cells sorted from blood, taken in a trial of the OX40 agonist ivuxolimab. These receptors originate from an adult with an advanced solid tumor such as melanoma, head and neck, liver or kidney cancer.

The chain is built from TRBV5-6 and TRBJ1-2; D remains ambiguous. With 1 base removed from V and 6 bases from J, the gap between germline ends came to 10 bases. Germline CDR1 is SGHDT and CDR2 is YYEEEE. The CDR3 totals 13 residues. The CDR3 loop is CASSLPTWDGYTF. In nucleotides, the CDR3 is TGTGCCAGCAGCTTGCCAACCTGGGATGGCTACACCTTC.

This chain's CDR3 is CASSQDPDSYEQYF. The DNA for the CDR3 is TGTGCCAGCAGCCAAGATCCCGACTCCTACGAGCAGTACTTC. This sequence joins TRBV4-2 and TRBJ2-7; D remains unclear. Trimming took off 0 bases at V and 0 bases at J, with 6 bases between the two ends. Per the germline V gene, CDR1 is LGHNA and CDR2 is YNFKEQ. The CDR3 has 14 residues.

The chain recombines TRBV6-1 with TRBJ2-3; D remains unclear. The CDR3 is 18 residues long. V was trimmed by 2 bases and J by 0 bases, leaving 18 bases between them. The germline V gene has CDR1 MNHNS and CDR2 SASEGT. CDR3: CASSESVQQPLSTDTQYF. The CDR3 region has the DNA TGTGCCAGCAGTGAATCTGTACAGCAACCACTTAGCACAGATACGCAGTATTTT.

This chain links TRBV6-4 with TRBJ1-6; D is ambiguous. The CDR3 totals 13 residues. Looked up from germline, CDR1 is MRHNA and CDR2 is SNTAGT. With 2 bases removed from V and 10 bases from J, the gap between germline ends came to 9 bases. The CDR3: CASSDKAQSPLHF. CDR3 nucleotide sequence: TGTGCCAGCAGTGACAAGGCCCAATCACCCCTCCACTTT.

The chain's CDR3 is CASSEGTGGFTGANVLTF. The CDR3 nucleotides read TGTGCCAGCAGTGAGGGGACAGGGGGTTTCACTGGGGCCAACGTCCTGACTTTC. This chain joins TRBV6-1 and TRBJ2-6; TRBD1 aligns across 11 bases. The germline V gene has CDR1 MNHNS and CDR2 SASEGT. The CDR3 length is 18 residues. The junction had 6 bases not matched to a gene; V was cut back by 3 bases and J by 2 bases.

This sequence joins TRBV15 and TRBJ2-3, with TRBD1 identical over 8 bases. Germline V lookup: CDR1 LNHNV, CDR2 YYDKDF (reference sequence). V lost 6 bases to trimming and J lost 4 bases; unmatched junction nucleotides: 3. CDR3 length equals 13 residues. The CDR3 is CATRLQGADTQYF. Here the CDR3 DNA reads TGTGCCACCAGATTACAGGGGGCAGATACGCAGTATTTT.

The chain recombines TRBV4-3 with TRBJ1-1; D call uncertain. CDR3 size: 14 residues. With 0 bases removed from V and 4 bases from J, the gap between germline ends came to 9 bases. CDR1 is LGHNA and CDR2 is YSLEER in the germline V gene. This CDR3 is CASSQESIFTEAFF. In DNA, the CDR3 is TGCGCCAGCAGCCAAGAATCGATCTTCACTGAAGCTTTCTTT.

The chain uses TRBV29-1 and TRBJ1-1, with TRBD1 as a possible D gene (6 bases). Germline values: CDR1 SQVTM, CDR2 ANQGSEA. Between the trimmed V and J ends, which lost 1 base and 1 base, there was a span of 13 bases. This CDR3 is built from 15 residues. Here the CDR3 DNA reads TGCAGCGTTGAAGGGGGGGGGCGGCCGAACACTGAAGCTTTCTTT. Translated: CSVEGGGRPNTEAFF.

This chain joins TRBV11-2 and TRBJ1-5, with unresolved D. Per the germline V gene, CDR1 is SGHAT and CDR2 is FQNNGV. CDR3 length: 15 residues. V was cut by 7 bases and J by 0 bases, with 13 bases left in between. As DNA, the CDR3 is TGTGCCAGCACCTTTTCCACCTATAGCAATCAGCCCCAGCATTTT. Amino acid sequence: CASTFSTYSNQPQHF. The variable domain in full, with the rest retrieved from reference TRBV11-2 and TRBJ1-5, is EAGVAQSPRYKIIEKRQSVAFWCNPISGHATLYWYQQILGQGPKLLIQFQNNGVVDDSQLPKDRFSAERLKGVDSTLKIQPAKLEDSAVYLCASTFSTYSNQPQHFGDGTRLSIL.